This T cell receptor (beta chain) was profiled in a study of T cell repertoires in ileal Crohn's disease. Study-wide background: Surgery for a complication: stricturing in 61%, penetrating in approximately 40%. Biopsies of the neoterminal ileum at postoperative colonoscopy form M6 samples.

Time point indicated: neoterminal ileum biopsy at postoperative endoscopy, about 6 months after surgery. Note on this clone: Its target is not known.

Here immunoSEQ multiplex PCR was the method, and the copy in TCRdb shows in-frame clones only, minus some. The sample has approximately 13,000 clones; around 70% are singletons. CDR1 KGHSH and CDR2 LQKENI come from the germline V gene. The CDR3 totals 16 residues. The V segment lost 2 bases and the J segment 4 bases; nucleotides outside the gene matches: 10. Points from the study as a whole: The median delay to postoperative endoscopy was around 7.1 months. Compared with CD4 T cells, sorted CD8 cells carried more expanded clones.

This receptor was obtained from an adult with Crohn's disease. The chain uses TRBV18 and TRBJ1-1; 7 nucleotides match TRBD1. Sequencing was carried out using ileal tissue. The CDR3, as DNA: TGTGCCAGCTCACCATCCGAGGGGGCGGTCAGCACTGAAGCTTTCTTT. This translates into CASSPSEGAVSTEAFF.